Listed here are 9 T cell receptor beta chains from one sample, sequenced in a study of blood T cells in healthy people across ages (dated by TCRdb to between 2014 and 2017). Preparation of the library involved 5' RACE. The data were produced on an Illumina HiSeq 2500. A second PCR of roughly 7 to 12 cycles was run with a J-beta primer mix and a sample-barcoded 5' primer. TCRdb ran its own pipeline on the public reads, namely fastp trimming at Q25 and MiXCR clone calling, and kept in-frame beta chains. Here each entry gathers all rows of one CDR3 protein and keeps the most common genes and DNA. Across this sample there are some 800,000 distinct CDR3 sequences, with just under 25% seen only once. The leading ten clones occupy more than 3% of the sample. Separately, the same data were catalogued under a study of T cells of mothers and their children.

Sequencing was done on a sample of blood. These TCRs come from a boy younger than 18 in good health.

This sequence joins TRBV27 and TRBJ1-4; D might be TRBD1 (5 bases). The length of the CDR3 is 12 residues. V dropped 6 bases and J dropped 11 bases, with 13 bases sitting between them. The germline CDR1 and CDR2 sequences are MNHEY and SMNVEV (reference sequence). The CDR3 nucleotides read TGTGCCAGCAGCGTCGGGGGGGGGAAACTGTTTTTT. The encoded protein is CASSVGGGKLFF.

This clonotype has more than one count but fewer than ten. The CDR3 loop reads CASSFFRSGGPQETQYF. The DNA for the CDR3 is TGTGCCAGCAGTTTCTTCCGGAGCGGGGGACCACAAGAGACCCAGTACTTC. This chain connects TRBV28 to TRBJ2-5; 8 bases are a match to TRBD2. The CDR3 sequence is 17 residues long. Trimming removed 3 bases from V and 2 bases from J; junction bases left unmatched: 11. Germline values: CDR1 MDHEN, CDR2 SYDVKM.

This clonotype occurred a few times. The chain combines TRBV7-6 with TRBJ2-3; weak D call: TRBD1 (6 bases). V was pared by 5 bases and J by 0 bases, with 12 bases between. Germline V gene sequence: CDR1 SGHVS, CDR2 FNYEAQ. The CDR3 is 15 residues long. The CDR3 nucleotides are TGTGCCAGCAGCCGACTGGGGGCTAGCACAGATACGCAGTATTTT. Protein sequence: CASSRLGASTDTQYF.

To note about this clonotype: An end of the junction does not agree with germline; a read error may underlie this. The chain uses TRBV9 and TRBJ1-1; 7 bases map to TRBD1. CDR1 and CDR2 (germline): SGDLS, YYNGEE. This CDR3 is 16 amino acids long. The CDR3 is CASSVGDSLMNTEAFF. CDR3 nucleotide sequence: TGTGCCAGCAGCGTAGGGGACAGCCTCATGAACACTGAGGCTTTCTTT.

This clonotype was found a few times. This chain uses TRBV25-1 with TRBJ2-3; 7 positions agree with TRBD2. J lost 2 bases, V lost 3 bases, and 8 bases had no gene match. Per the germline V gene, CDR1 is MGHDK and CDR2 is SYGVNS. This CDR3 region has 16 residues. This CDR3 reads CASSEAPSGVTDTQYF. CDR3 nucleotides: TGTGCCAGCAGTGAGGCTCCGAGCGGGGTCACAGATACGCAGTATTTT.

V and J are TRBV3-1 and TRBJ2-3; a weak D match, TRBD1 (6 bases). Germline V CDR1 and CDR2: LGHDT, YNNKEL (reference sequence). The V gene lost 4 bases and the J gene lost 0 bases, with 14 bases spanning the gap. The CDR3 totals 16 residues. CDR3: CASSLWTAASTDTQYF. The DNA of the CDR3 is TGTGCCAGCAGCCTGTGGACAGCAGCTAGCACAGATACGCAGTATTTT.

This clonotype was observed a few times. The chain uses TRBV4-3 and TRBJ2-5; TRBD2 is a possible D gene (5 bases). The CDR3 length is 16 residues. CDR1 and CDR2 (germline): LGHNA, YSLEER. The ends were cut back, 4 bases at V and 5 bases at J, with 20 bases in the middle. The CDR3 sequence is CASSPRPASEGETQYF. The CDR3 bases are TGCGCCAGCAGCCCTAGGCCTGCGAGCGAGGGTGAGACCCAGTACTTC.

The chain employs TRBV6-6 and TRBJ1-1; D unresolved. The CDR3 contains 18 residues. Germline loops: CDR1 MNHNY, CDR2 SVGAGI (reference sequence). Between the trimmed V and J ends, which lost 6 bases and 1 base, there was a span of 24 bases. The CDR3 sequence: CASRPTDGTSFQNTEAFF. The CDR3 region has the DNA TGTGCCAGCAGACCCACTGACGGAACCTCCTTCCAGAACACTGAAGCTTTCTTT.

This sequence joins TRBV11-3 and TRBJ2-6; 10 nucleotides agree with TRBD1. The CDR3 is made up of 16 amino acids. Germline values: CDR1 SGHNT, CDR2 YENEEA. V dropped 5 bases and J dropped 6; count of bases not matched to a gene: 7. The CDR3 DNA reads TGTGCCAGCAGCCCAGGACAGGGGGATGCGGCCAACGTCCTGACTTTC. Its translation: CASSPGQGDAANVLTF. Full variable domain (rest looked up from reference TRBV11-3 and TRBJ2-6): EAGVVQSPRYKIIEKKQPVAFWCNPISGHNTLYWYLQNLGQGPELLIRYENEEAVDDSQLPKDRFSAERLKGVDSTLKIQPAELGDSAVYLCASSPGQGDAANVLTFGAGSRLTVL.